This section outlines one TCR beta chain sequence together with its context. Antigen specificity is unknown. An end of the junction differs from the germline gene, which may be a read error. The data are from a study of vaccination effects on CD4 cells after COVID-19. Overall study results and limits: The study, lacking early post-infection timepoints, had few convalescent patients.

Germline-derived CDR1 and CDR2 are LGHNA and YSLEER. The CDR3 length is 15 residues. Using immunoSEQ multiplex PCR, the repertoire was profiled, and TCRdb retains in-frame clones only, with some absent. This table holds about 73,000 clones, 73% found once. Investigators separated out CD4+ T cells once around eleven days of culture had passed. All participants had two doses of either the BNT162b2 or mRNA-1273 vaccine. It was on days 3 and 7 that half the medium was replaced with IL-2 medium. The chain is built from TRBV4-3 and TRBJ2-3, with a tentative D call TRBD2 (5 bases). The input for sequencing was CD4+ T cells from PBMCs cultured without peptide, taken after COVID-19 vaccination. The clonotype was recovered from a human donor who received a COVID-19 vaccine. CDR3 nucleotide sequence: TGCGCTAGCAGCCAAGAGGGTACCAGCACAGATACGCAGTATTTT. Translation: CASSQEGTSTDTQYF.